This T cell receptor beta chain is drawn from a study of read filtering for tumor transcriptome and immune sequencing. Study as a whole: DNase treatment preceded whole-transcriptome library preparation. TCR-mapped reads were about 4.05 to 10.27 million with IR-seq versus about 75 to 1,400 with RNA-seq.

This library used roughly 400 ng RNA and molecular barcoded adaptors spanning alpha/delta and beta/gamma chains. TCRdb ran MiXCR on the reads and lists one entry per CDR3 protein. This table holds around 130,000 distinct CDR3 sequences, about 12% found once. Per germline, CDR1 DFQATT and CDR2 SNEGSKA (reference sequence). Unmatched junction bases numbered 6, after V lost 3 bases and J lost 5 bases. CDR3 length: 14 amino acids. This clonotype occurred many times. The TCR comes from a donor aged 40 or over with multiple myeloma. The chain combines TRBV20-1 with TRBJ2-2, with TRBD1 matching 7 bases. The source material was a population of CD138-negative cells sorted from bone marrow. This CDR3 is CSASFGTATGELFF. CDR3 nucleotide sequence: TGCAGTGCTAGTTTCGGGACAGCAACCGGGGAGCTGTTTTTT.